The source of this TCR beta chain is a study of spatial heterogeneity in lung cancer. Time point here: sample taken at primary tumor resection. Unsorted whole RNA samples from tumor, nontumor lung or frozen PBMC were sequenced. The cohort: 65 to 80 early-stage, untreated non-small cell lung cancer patients. The library protocol tagged each TCR cDNA with a unique molecular identifier. Via MiXCR, TCRdb re-called the 5' RACE reads, giving one row per CDR3 protein. The table includes tens of thousands of distinct CDR3 sequences, 6.9% detected once. This clonotype has ten or more counts. Trimming took off 0 bases at V and 10 bases at J, with 8 bases between the two ends. Germline lookup yields CDR1 SGHRS and CDR2 YFSETQ. CDR3 length equals 12 residues.

The gene calls are TRBV5-1 and TRBJ2-1; no definite D call. The sequencing here drew on PBMCs, taken at surgery. The receptor comes from a male donor with early-stage non-small cell lung cancer. For the CDR3, the DNA is TGCGCCAGCAGCTTGGGGGCGAGAGAGCAGTTCTTC. Residues: CASSLGAREQFF.